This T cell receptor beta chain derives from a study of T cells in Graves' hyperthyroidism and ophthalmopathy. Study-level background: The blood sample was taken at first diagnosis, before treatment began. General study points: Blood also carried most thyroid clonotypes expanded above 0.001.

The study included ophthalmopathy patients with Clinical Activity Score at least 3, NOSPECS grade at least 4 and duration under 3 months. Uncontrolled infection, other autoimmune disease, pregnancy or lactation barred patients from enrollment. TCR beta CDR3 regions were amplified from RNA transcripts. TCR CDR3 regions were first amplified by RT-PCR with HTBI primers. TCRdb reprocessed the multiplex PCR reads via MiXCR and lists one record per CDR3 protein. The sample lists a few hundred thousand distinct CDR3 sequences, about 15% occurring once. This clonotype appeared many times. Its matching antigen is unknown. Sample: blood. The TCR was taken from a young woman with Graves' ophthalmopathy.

The CDR3 region is CASSLSPTGAREQFF. In DNA, the CDR3 is TGTGCCAGCAGTTTGAGCCCGACAGGGGCTAGAGAGCAGTTCTTC. The chain uses TRBV6-1 and TRBJ2-1; 8 positions agree with TRBD1. Looked up from germline, CDR1 is MNHNS and CDR2 is SASEGT. The J segment lost 10 bases and the V segment lost 5 bases, leaving 13 bases of the junction unmatched. The CDR3 consists of 15 residues.